Listed here are 5 T cell receptor beta chains from one sample, sequenced in a study of T cell repertoires in cytomegalovirus infection. A single record per CDR3 protein comes from TCRdb applying MiXCR to the reads. Counted here are around 180,000 distinct CDR3 sequences, under 30% occurring once; the ten biggest clones make up 30% to 35%. Sequencing was carried out using PBMCs. The receptors come from a human donor in good health (CMV status not recorded). Some clones in this sample may be carry-over from other donors' samples.

The V call is TRBV20-1, the J call TRBJ2-1; D may match TRBD1 or TRBD2 (5 bases each). Trimming left V 0 bases short and J 7 bases short, with 19 bases between. The CDR3 runs 16 residues. Germline V CDR1 and CDR2: DFQATT, SNEGSKA (reference sequence). The CDR3: CSARDEGVLEGNEQFF. In DNA, the CDR3 is TGCAGTGCTAGAGATGAAGGGGTTTTAGAGGGGAATGAGCAGTTCTTC.

This clonotype has ten or more counts. This chain links TRBV7-2 with TRBJ2-5; D may be TRBD1 (5 bases). In germline, CDR1 is SGHTA, CDR2 FQGNSA. This CDR3 comprises 13 residues. V was trimmed by 5 bases and J by 2 bases, leaving 9 bases between them. In DNA form, the CDR3 reads TGTGCCAGCAGCCTGGGGCCACAAGAGACCCAGTACTTC. Protein: CASSLGPQETQYF.

This clonotype was picked up a small number of times. The chain's CDR3 is CASSLTDRVTTDTQYF. Written as DNA, the CDR3 is TGTGCCAGCAGCCTAACTGACAGGGTAACCACAGATACGCAGTATTTT. The V gene is TRBV7-2, the J gene TRBJ2-3; 7 bases are a match to TRBD1. The CDR3 loop spans 16 amino acids. Per germline, CDR1 SGHTA and CDR2 FQGNSA. V lost 5 bases and J lost 2; bases outside the gene matches: 10. The full variable domain, completed using reference TRBV7-2 and TRBJ2-3, is GAGVSQSPSNKVTEKGKDVELRCDPISGHTALYWYRQSLGQGLEFLIYFQGNSAPDKSGLPSDRFSAERTGGSVSTLTIQRTQQEDSAVYLCASSLTDRVTTDTQYFGPGTRLTVL.

This clonotype has ten or more counts. The chain recombines TRBV28 with TRBJ1-4; 8 bases line up with TRBD1. V was pared by 6 bases and J by 0 bases, with 9 bases of the junction left unmatched. This CDR3 contains 17 residues. Per the germline V gene, CDR1 is MDHEN and CDR2 is SYDVKM. The DNA of the CDR3 is TGTGCCAGCAGAACTTCAGGGGGCTTAACAACTAATGAAAAACTGTTTTTT. It specifies CASRTSGGLTTNEKLFF.

The V and J genes are TRBV6-1 and TRBJ1-6; D perhaps matches TRBD1 (6 bases). The CDR3 is made up of 13 amino acids. Deletions cut 7 bases from V and 6 bases from J, with 10 bases between. Germline loops: CDR1 MNHNS, CDR2 SASEGT. The CDR3 nucleotides read TGTGCCAGCACGGGACAACTTAATTCACCCCTCCACTTT. Amino acids: CASTGQLNSPLHF.